This T cell receptor beta chain was sequenced during a study of T cell responses to AZD1222 COVID-19 vaccine. V was trimmed by 2 bases and J by 0 bases, leaving 10 bases between them. The CDR3 sequence is 16 residues long. Germline CDR1 is MGHRA and CDR2 is YSYEKL. Sequenced by immunoSEQ multiplex PCR; TCRdb stores in-frame clones only, minus some. The sample has about 120,000 clones, roughly nine tenths seen once. This material consisted of peripheral blood, taken on day 0 of AZD1222 vaccination. The sequence was collected from an adult in good health. The genes are TRBV4-1 and TRBJ1-4; D gene unclear. CDR3 DNA: TGCGCCAGCAGCCAAAACTCCGGGACAACTAATGAAAAACTGTTTTTT. It specifies CASSQNSGTTNEKLFF.